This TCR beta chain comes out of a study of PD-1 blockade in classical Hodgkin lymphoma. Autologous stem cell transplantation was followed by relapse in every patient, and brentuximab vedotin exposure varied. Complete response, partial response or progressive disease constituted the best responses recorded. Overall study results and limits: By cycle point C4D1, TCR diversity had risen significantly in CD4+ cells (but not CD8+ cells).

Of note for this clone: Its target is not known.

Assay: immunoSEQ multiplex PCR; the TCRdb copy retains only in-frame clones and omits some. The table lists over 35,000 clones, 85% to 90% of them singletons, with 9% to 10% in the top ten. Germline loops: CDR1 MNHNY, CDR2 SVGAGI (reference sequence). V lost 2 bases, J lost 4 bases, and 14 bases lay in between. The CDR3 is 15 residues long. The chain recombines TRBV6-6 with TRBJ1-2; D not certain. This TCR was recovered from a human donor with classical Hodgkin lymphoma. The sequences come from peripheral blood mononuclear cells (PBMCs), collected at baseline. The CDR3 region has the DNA TGTGCCAGCAGTTACCAGAATCTGGGTTTCTATGGCTACACCTTC. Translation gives CASSYQNLGFYGYTF.